The 2 T cell receptor beta chains presented below share a single source sample, sequenced in a study of human T cells and chemical hapten exposure. Via MiXCR, TCRdb re-called the RACE reads, giving one row per CDR3 protein. The data show more than 75,000 distinct CDR3 sequences, more than 8.5% seen once. The time point here: patch test 2, 6 weeks after DPC sensitization. Treatment described: therapeutic diphenylcyclopropenone sensitization with weekly scalp DPC. The material sequenced was whole blood, taken in connection with sensitization to the hapten diphenylcyclopropenone (DPC). The source of these receptors is a woman in her thirties with alopecia areata. Some clones in this sample may be carry-over from other donors' samples.

This clonotype was counted ten times or more. This rearrangement joins TRBV6-5 to TRBJ1-6; the D is unclear. Germline loops: CDR1 MNHEY, CDR2 SVGAGI. Between the trimmed V and J ends, which lost 2 bases and 5 bases, there was a span of 13 bases. This CDR3 is 16 amino acids long. The CDR3 sequence: CASSYSGGLNNSPLHF. The CDR3 nucleotides are TGTGCCAGCAGTTACAGTGGCGGACTGAATAATTCACCCCTCCACTTT.

This clonotype was found a few times. The chain has TRBV12-3 or TRBV12-4 and TRBJ1-5, with a possible D match to TRBD1 (5 bases). The CDR3 runs 16 residues. Trimming took off 5 bases at V and 0 bases at J, with 14 bases between the two ends. The chain's CDR3 is CASSLVVGVSNQPQHF. The CDR3 bases are TGTGCCAGCAGTCTCGTTGTGGGGGTTAGCAATCAGCCCCAGCATTTT.